This TCR beta chain emerged from a study of Tregs in tolerant kidney transplant recipients. Study-level results: Biological reproducibility was not directly addressed in this study. Activated donor B cell expansion appeared to reveal the most relevant donor-specific TCRbeta repertoire.

Libraries were prepared by immunoSEQ multiplex PCR; TCRdb keeps only in-frame clonotypes and omits some of them. The table lists some 70,000 clones, roughly nine tenths of them singletons. CD4+CD25+CD127- Tregs, CD4+CD25- non-Tregs, CD4 and CD8 cells were sorted. The germline V gene has CDR1 GTSNPN and CDR2 SVGIG (reference sequence). Trimming cost V 0 bases and J 1 base, with 10 bases left between them. The CDR3 has 15 amino acids. A remark on this clone: The antigen is not known.

The specimen was CD4+ T cells from blood, collected before the transplant. The rearrangement uses TRBV30 and TRBJ1-3, with D tentatively TRBD1 (5 bases). This sequence was found in a human donor who received a combined kidney and bone marrow transplant. This CDR3 reads CAWSVFRQSGNTIYF. CDR3 coding DNA: TGTGCCTGGAGTGTCTTCCGACAGTCTGGAAACACCATATATTTT.